In its sample, the clone carrying this TCR beta chain was seen many times. Antigen: not known. This CDR3 spans 15 amino acids. V was pared by 5 bases and J by 3 bases, with 8 bases of the junction left unmatched. The germline gives CDR1 SEHNR, CDR2 FQNEAQ (reference sequence). Unique molecular identifiers tagged the TCRbeta library. TCRdb analysed the PCR reads with MiXCR anew, one entry per CDR3 protein. Here the sample spans over 150,000 distinct CDR3 sequences, approximately 6.8% being singletons. The sample belongs to a study of T-cell reconstitution after alpha-beta-depleted transplantation in children. Broader study findings: Roughly two months post-transplant, alpha-beta T cells reportedly originated from several hundred graft clones that had expanded.

This clonotype was obtained from a girl under two years old with combined immunodeficiency, due to receive a stem cell transplant. The sequencing used PBMCs, collected before TCRalphabeta/CD19-depleted stem cell transplant. The gene calls are TRBV7-9 and TRBJ2-5; 8 positions agree with TRBD1. This CDR3 reads CASSPQGVPKETQYF. For the CDR3, the DNA is TGTGCCAGCAGCCCACAGGGGGTTCCTAAAGAGACCCAGTACTTC.